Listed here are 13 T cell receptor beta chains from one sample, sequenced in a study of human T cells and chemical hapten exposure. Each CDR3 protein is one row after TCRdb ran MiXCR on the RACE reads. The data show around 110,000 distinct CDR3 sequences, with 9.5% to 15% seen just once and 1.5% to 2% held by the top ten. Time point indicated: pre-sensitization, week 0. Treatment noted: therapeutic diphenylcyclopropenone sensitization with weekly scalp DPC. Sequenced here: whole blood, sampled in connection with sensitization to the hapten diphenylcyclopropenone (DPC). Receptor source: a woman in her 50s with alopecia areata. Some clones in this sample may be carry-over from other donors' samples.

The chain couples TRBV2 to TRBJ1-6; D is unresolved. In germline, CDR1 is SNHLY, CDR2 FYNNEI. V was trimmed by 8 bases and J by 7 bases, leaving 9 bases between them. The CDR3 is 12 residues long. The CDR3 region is CASENYNSPLHF. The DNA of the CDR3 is TGTGCCAGCGAAAACTACAATTCACCCCTCCACTTT.

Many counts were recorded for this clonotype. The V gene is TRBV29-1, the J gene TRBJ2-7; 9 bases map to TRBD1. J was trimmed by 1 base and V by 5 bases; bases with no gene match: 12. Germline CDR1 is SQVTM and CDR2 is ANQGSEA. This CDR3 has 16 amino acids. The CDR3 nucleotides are TGCAGCGTTTCTTCCCCGGGACAGGGCTCTTCCTACGAGCAGTACTTC. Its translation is CSVSSPGQGSSYEQYF.

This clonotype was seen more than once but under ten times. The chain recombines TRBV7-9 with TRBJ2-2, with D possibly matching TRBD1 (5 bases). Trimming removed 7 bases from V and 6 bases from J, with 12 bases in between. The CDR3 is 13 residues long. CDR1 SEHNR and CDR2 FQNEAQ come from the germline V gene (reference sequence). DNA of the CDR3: TGTGCCAGCAACCTTCTAGGGGCCGGGGAGCTGTTTTTT. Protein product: CASNLLGAGELFF.

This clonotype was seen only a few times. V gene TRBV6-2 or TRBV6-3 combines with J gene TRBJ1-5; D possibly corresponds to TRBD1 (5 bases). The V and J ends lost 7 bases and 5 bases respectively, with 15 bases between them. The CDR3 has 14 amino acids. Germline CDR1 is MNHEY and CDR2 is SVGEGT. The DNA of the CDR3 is TGTGCCAGCAAAGCGGGGGGTGGCGATCAGCCCCAGCATTTT. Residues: CASKAGGGDQPQHF.

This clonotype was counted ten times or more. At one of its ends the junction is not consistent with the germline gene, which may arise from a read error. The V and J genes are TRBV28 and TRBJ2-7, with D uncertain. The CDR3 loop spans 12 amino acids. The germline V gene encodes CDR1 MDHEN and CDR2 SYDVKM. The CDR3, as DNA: TGCGCCAGCAGCTTGTCTAGCTACGAGCAGTACTTC. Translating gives CASSLSSYEQYF.

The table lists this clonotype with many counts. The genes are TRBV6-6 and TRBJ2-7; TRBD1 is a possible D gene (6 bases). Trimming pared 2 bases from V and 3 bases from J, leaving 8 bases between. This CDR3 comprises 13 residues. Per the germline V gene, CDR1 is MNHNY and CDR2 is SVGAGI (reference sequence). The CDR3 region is CASSYGTIYEQYF. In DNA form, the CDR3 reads TGTGCCAGCAGTTACGGGACAATCTACGAGCAGTACTTC.

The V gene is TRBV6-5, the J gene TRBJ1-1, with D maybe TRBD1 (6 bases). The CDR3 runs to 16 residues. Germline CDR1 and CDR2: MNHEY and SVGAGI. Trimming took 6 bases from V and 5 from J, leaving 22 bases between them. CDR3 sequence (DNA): TGTGCCAGCAGATCGCCCAGGGGCCTAAGTTCGACTGAAGCTTTCTTT. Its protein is CASRSPRGLSSTEAFF.

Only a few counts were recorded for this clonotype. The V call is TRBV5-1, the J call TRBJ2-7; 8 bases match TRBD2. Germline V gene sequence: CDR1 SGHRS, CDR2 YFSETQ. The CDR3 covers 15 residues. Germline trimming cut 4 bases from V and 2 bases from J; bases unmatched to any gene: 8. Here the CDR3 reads CASSPYTGGPYEQYF. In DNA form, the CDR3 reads TGCGCCAGCAGCCCTTACACGGGAGGGCCCTACGAGCAGTACTTC.

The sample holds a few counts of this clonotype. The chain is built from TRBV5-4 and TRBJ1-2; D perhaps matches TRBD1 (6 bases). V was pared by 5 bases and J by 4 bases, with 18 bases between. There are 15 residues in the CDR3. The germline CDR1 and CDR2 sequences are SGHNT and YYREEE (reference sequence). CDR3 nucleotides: TGTGCCAGCAGAAAGGGGTCAGGGGATGGCTATGGCTACACCTTC. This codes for CASRKGSGDGYGYTF.

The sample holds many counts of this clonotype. In DNA, the CDR3 is TGTGCCAGTAGTATTAGTGAGGGGACCTTCAATCAGCCCCAGCATTTT. This sequence encodes CASSISEGTFNQPQHF. The rearrangement uses TRBV19 and TRBJ1-5; maybe TRBD1 (5 bases). The germline gives CDR1 LNHDA, CDR2 SQIVND (reference sequence). V lost 3 bases and J lost 3, with 15 bases in between. The CDR3 extends over 16 amino acids.

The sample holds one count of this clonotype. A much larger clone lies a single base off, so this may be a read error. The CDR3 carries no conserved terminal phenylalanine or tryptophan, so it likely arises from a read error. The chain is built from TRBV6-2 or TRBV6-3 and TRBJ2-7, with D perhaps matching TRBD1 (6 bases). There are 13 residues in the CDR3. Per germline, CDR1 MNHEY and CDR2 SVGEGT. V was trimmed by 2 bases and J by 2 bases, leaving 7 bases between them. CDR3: CASSYEGAYEQYS. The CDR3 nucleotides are TGTGCCAGCAGTTACGAGGGGGCCTACGAGCAGTACTCC.

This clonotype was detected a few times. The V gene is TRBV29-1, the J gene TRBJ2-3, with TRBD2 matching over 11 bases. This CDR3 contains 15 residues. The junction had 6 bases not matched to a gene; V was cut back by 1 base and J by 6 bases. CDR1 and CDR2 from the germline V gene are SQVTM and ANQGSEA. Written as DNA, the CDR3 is TGCAGCGTTGAAGTGAGCCTAGCGGGAGGTGATACGCAGTATTTT. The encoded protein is CSVEVSLAGGDTQYF.

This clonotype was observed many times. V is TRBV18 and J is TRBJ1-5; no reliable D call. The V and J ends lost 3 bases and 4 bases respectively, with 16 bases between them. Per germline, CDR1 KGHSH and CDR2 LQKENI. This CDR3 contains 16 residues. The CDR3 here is CASSPWAGNGNQPQHF. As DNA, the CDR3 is TGTGCCAGCTCACCGTGGGCTGGGAATGGTAATCAGCCCCAGCATTTT.